These 21 T cell receptor beta chains came from one sample sequenced in a study of blood T cell repertoires in COVID-19 (TCRdb year 2020). The library was generated by the immunoSEQ multiplex PCR assay. The table comes from immuneACCESS by way of TCRdb, which keeps in-frame sequences with V and J called. Part of the clones is missing from these tables; in studies checked, under half for an unresolved V gene and the rest for unknown reasons. Recorded for this sample are about 140,000 clones; around 90% of them occurred a single time. The top ten clonotypes cover 1.5% to 2% of the sample. Specimen: peripheral blood. These receptors came from a woman aged 45-65 years with acute or convalescent COVID-19.

The chain recombines TRBV7-6 with TRBJ2-7; D not resolved. This CDR3 contains 11 residues. V shed 5 bases and J shed 4 bases, with 6 bases lying between them. Germline CDR1 and CDR2: SGHVS and FNYEAQ. The CDR3 spells CASSDSYEQYF. CDR3 in DNA: TGTGCCAGCAGCGACTCGTACGAGCAGTACTTC.

The genes are TRBV9 and TRBJ2-2; D may be TRBD2 (5 bases). Germline V gene data show CDR1 as SGDLS and CDR2 as YYNGEE. The CDR3 loop spans 16 amino acids. Trimming cost V 2 bases and J 4 bases, with 15 bases left between them. The CDR3 DNA sequence: TGTGCCAGCAGCGTCGATGCAAACGAGGGCACCGGGGAGCTGTTTTTT. Translation gives CASSVDANEGTGELFF.

This clone has only a few counts. The chain is built from TRBV6-5 and TRBJ1-2; no firm D call. CDR3 length equals 13 residues. Germline CDR1 is MNHEY and CDR2 is SVGAGI. V was pared by 3 bases and J by 0 bases, with 5 bases between. The CDR3 reads CASSYTANYGYTF. The CDR3 DNA sequence: TGTGCCAGCAGTTATACAGCTAACTATGGCTACACCTTC.

The chain links TRBV10-2 to TRBJ1-2; 7 bases line up with TRBD1. This CDR3 contains 15 residues. Per the germline V gene, CDR1 is WSHSY and CDR2 is SAAADI. With 0 bases clipped from V and 2 bases from J, the junction kept 3 bases outside the gene matches. CDR3 amino acids: CASSESGTDNYGYTF. CDR3 coding DNA: TGCGCCAGCAGTGAGTCCGGGACAGACAACTATGGCTACACCTTC.

This chain connects TRBV9 to TRBJ1-4; D is uncertain. The V gene's germline CDR1 is SGDLS and CDR2 YYNGEE. Trimming removed 2 bases at V and 1 base at J, with 9 bases between. The CDR3 contains 15 residues. The DNA of the CDR3 is TGTGCCAGCAGCGTCGTTCCGGGAACTAATGAAAAACTGTTTTTT. Its translation: CASSVVPGTNEKLFF.

The chain combines TRBV19 with TRBJ1-4; possibly TRBD1 for D (5 bases). Germline assignment: CDR1 LNHDA and CDR2 SQIVND (reference sequence). This CDR3 comprises 14 residues. Trimming took off 3 bases at V and 4 bases at J, with 9 bases between the two ends. As DNA, the CDR3 is TGTGCCAGTAGTATCCGGGGGTATAATGAAAAACTGTTTTTT. As protein: CASSIRGYNEKLFF.

The gene calls are TRBV7-9 and TRBJ1-4, with 9 bases identical to TRBD1. This CDR3 is built from 15 residues. Germline lookup yields CDR1 SEHNR and CDR2 FQNEAQ (reference sequence). J lost 3 bases, V lost 5 bases, and 4 bases had no gene match. In nucleotides, the CDR3 is TGTGCCAGCAGCCCGGGACAGGGCTCTAATGAAAAACTGTTTTTT. Its translation: CASSPGQGSNEKLFF. Drawing the rest from reference TRBV7-9 and TRBJ1-4, the complete variable domain is DTGVSQNPRHKITKRGQNVTFRCDPISEHNRLYWYRQTLGQGPEFLTYFQNEAQLEKSRLLSDRFSAERPKGSFSTLEIQRTEQGDSAMYLCASSPGQGSNEKLFFGSGTQLSVL.

This clone was recorded only once. The genes are TRBV10-3 and TRBJ2-3; 11 bases align to TRBD2. The germline V gene has CDR1 ENHRY and CDR2 SYGVKD. The V gene end was trimmed by 3 bases and the J gene end by 2 bases; junction bases not matched to a gene: 1. This CDR3 has 15 residues. CDR3 coding DNA: TGTGCCATCAGTGAACTAGCGGGGGCCACAGATACGCAGTATTTT. Translation gives CAISELAGATDTQYF.

The rearrangement joins TRBV7-9 to TRBJ2-7; weak D call: TRBD1 (6 bases). The CDR3 extends over 14 amino acids. The germline gives CDR1 SEHNR, CDR2 FQNEAQ (reference sequence). The germline V and J ends were trimmed by 5 bases and 0 bases, with 11 bases remaining between them. CDR3 sequence: CASSPAQGSYEQYF. CDR3 bases: TGTGCCAGCAGCCCGGCACAGGGCTCCTACGAGCAGTACTTC.

This clone was seen just once. V and J are TRBV6-5 and TRBJ2-2; 7 bases map to TRBD2. The CDR3 has 15 amino acids. Losses at the gene ends were 8 bases for V and 5 bases for J; bases not matched to a gene: 11. CDR1 and CDR2 from the germline V gene are MNHEY and SVGAGI. The CDR3 region has the DNA TGTGCCAGCCACCGGGGGAGGGATTGGACCGGGGAGCTGTTTTTT. Amino acid sequence: CASHRGRDWTGELFF.

V is TRBV15 and J is TRBJ1-3; D remains ambiguous. Trimming stripped 5 bases from V and 2 bases from J, with 19 bases between. This CDR3 has 17 residues. The germline gives CDR1 LNHNV, CDR2 YYDKDF (reference sequence). The DNA for the CDR3 is TGTGCCACCAGCCTGGTCTTGACTCCTTACCCTGGAAACACCATATATTTT. Amino acids: CATSLVLTPYPGNTIYF.

The chain links TRBV23-1 to TRBJ2-1, with TRBD1 matching over 7 bases. TRBV23-1 is treated as an ORF (open reading frame) with a function not yet certain. This CDR3 is built from 15 residues. The V and J ends lost 4 bases and 4 bases, in that order; junction bases with no gene match: 7. The CDR3 spells CASSRPGQRYNEQFF. CDR3 coding DNA: TGCGCCAGCAGTCGACCGGGACAGAGATACAATGAGCAGTTCTTC.

The chain joins TRBV28 to TRBJ2-2; D remains unclear. There are 13 residues in the CDR3. V shed 11 bases and J shed 7 bases, with 17 bases lying between them. The germline CDR1 and CDR2 sequences are MDHEN and SYDVKM. Here the CDR3 DNA reads TGTGCCTCGGCGCAGGTAATCGTCGGGGAGCTGTTTTTT. Protein: CASAQVIVGELFF.

This clone appeared once. The CDR3 protein is CASSAMRGTDTGELFF. The CDR3 DNA reads as TGTGCCAGCAGCGCGATGCGGGGGACGGACACCGGGGAGCTGTTTTTT. The chain joins TRBV9 to TRBJ2-2; 7 positions agree with TRBD2. V dropped 3 bases and J dropped 3; count of bases not matched to a gene: 8. The CDR3 contains 16 residues. Germline CDR1 reads SGDLS; CDR2 reads YYNGEE.

This clone was detected only once. V gene TRBV27 combines with J gene TRBJ2-1, with D perhaps matching TRBD2 (6 bases). V shed 4 bases and J shed 0 bases, with 13 bases lying between them. Germline CDR1 is MNHEY and CDR2 is SMNVEV (reference sequence). The CDR3 has 16 residues. CDR3 sequence reads: CASSWRDRSSYNEQFF. In DNA form, the CDR3 reads TGTGCCAGCAGTTGGAGGGACCGGAGCTCCTACAATGAGCAGTTCTTC.

The rearrangement links TRBV7-8 to TRBJ1-1, with D possibly matching TRBD1 (6 bases). The V end was cut by 5 bases, the J end by 0 bases, with 13 bases between. The germline gives CDR1 SGHVS, CDR2 FQNEAQ. The CDR3 extends over 15 amino acids. CDR3 protein: CASSPGQLMNTEAFF. The CDR3 DNA sequence: TGTGCCAGCAGCCCGGGACAACTAATGAACACTGAAGCTTTCTTT.

The rearrangement links TRBV6-6 to TRBJ1-1, with D tentatively TRBD1 (5 bases). The CDR3 is made up of 15 amino acids. The germline V gene has CDR1 MNHNY and CDR2 SVGAGI (reference sequence). The V end lost 2 bases, the J end lost 0 bases, and 10 bases lay between the germline ends. The CDR3 loop is CASSYPGEMNTEAFF. The CDR3 DNA reads TGTGCCAGCAGTTACCCGGGGGAAATGAACACTGAAGCTTTCTTT.

This chain joins TRBV5-1 and TRBJ2-2; 9 bases align to TRBD1. CDR1 SGHRS and CDR2 YFSETQ come from the germline V gene. With 0 bases clipped from V and 1 base from J, the junction kept 1 base outside the gene matches. The CDR3 length is 16 residues. The DNA of the CDR3 is TGCGCCAGCAGCTTGGGGGGACAGGGGAACACCGGGGAGCTGTTTTTT. It encodes CASSLGGQGNTGELFF.

The chain employs TRBV29-1 and TRBJ1-1, with no clear D. V lost 0 bases and J lost 1, with 12 bases in between. Germline assignment: CDR1 SQVTM and CDR2 ANQGSEA. This CDR3 is 15 amino acids long. The CDR3 loop reads CSVEDWWPKNTEAFF. The CDR3 bases are TGCAGCGTTGAAGATTGGTGGCCGAAGAACACTGAAGCTTTCTTT.

This rearrangement joins TRBV6-5 to TRBJ1-1, with 8 bases identical to TRBD1. Germline loops: CDR1 MNHEY, CDR2 SVGAGI. The CDR3 is 14 amino acids. Trimming removed 2 bases from V and 6 bases from J; junction bases left unmatched: 5. This chain's CDR3 is CASSYMPGGPEAFF. The DNA of the CDR3 is TGTGCCAGCAGTTACATGCCAGGGGGCCCTGAAGCTTTCTTT.

The CDR3 DNA follows: TGTGCCAGCAGTTACTCGATAGCTGGGGAGCTGTTTTTT. Translating gives CASSYSIAGELFF. This chain uses TRBV6-6 with TRBJ2-2; D is unclear. Per germline, CDR1 MNHNY and CDR2 SVGAGI (reference sequence). The germline V and J ends were trimmed by 0 bases and 8 bases, with 7 bases remaining between them. This CDR3 has 13 amino acids.